This TCR beta chain was documented in a study of vaccination and CD4 T cells after COVID-19 (dated by TCRdb to between 2021 and 2024). Turning to the overall study: SARS-CoV-2 positivity had been established in the convalescent patients by nasal swab PCR, and mild disease was recorded in roughly ten of these patients and severe disease in one. In the convalescent cohort there were six males and four females, among whom were two Hispanic individuals, seven Caucasians, two Asians and one multiracial person. Post-COVID blood samples from convalescent patients were collected a median of approximately 100 days after diagnosis, with a range of roughly 35 to 161 days. The cultures were stimulated with overlapping spike peptide pools from SARS-CoV-2 and from the common cold coronaviruses HCoV-NL63, HCoV-OC43 and HCoV-229E. The spike-specific CD4+ TCR repertoire was compared before and after mRNA vaccination in approximately ten COVID-19 convalescent patients and a handful of infection-naive healthy vaccine recipients. Control cultures used a CEFX viral epitope pool as positive control, an HIV-1 Nef peptide pool as negative control, or no peptide. Participants received two doses of either the Pfizer-BioNTech BNT162b2 vaccine (n=8) or the Moderna mRNA-1273 vaccine (n=2). Post-vaccine blood samples were obtained a median of around 74 days after the second vaccine dose, with a range of about 13 to 241 days.

What the treatment or condition label conveys for this sample: approximately nine-day PBMC culture with coronavirus spike peptide pools or control peptides (ViraFEST assay). The ViraFEST assay, used in the study, expanded antigen-specific T cells with peptide pools and then identified the expanded clonotypes through TCR sequencing. The convalescent patients' positive SARS-CoV-2 PCR tests were from March to December 2020, which was before the Alpha, Beta and Delta variants emerged in the United States. Each well held around 2.1 million PBMCs cultured with approximately 9.2 ug/ml peptide pools in IMDM containing around 5% human AB serum and 9.5 to 10 IU/ml IL-2. Half of the culture medium was replaced with fresh IL-2-containing medium on days 3 and 7. CD4+ T cells were isolated after approximately eleven days of culture through negative selection using the EasySep CD4+ T cell isolation kit. PBMCs were separated from whole blood using Ficoll-Paque Plus gradient centrifugation and then either used fresh or cryopreserved at -140C. Triplicate wells were generally used for each culture condition.

In its sample, this clonotype was seen a few times. There is no known antigen for this receptor. Base-call qualities are not available, and no considerably larger clone is one nucleotide away. The library was produced with PCR. At the Johns Hopkins FTIC core, DNA from the cultured CD4+ T cells underwent TCR sequencing with the Oncomine TCR Beta short-read assay. Genomic DNA was extracted from the cultured CD4+ T cells with the QIAamp micro DNA kit. The Oncomine TCR Beta libraries from cultured CD4+ T cells were pooled using unique dual indexes and then sequenced on an Illumina iSeq 100. In the original analysis: Non-productive sequences were filtered out, and CDR3s that did not start with C, did not end with F or W, or were shorter than 7 amino acids were discarded. The MANAFEST web application identified antigen-specific clonotypes by comparing peptide-stimulated wells against reference wells and other culture wells. An FDR below 0.05, an odds ratio above 5, and a productive frequency above 0.1% in at least two of three replicate wells were required for clones to be considered positive. Cross-reactive clonotypes were defined as significantly expanded in both SARS-CoV-2 spike wells and at least one common cold coronavirus spike condition. Levenshtein distances (stringdist) and unrooted phylogenetic trees (ape) in R version 3.6.1 were used to assess CDR3 homology. TCRdb passed the public sequencing reads through fastp at Q25 and MiXCR, retaining productive beta sequences. Entries that share a CDR3 protein sequence are merged under the most common genes and DNA. TCRdb's processing, not the authors', yielded these V and J calls. The sample records more than 9,000 distinct CDR3 sequences, 64% of which are singletons. Approximately 35% of the sample is held by the ten biggest clonotypes.

In the germline V gene, CDR1 corresponds to MNHEY and CDR2 to SVGAGI. Spanning cysteine to phenylalanine, the CDR3 consists of 15 amino acids. The retained sequence is limited to the CDR3, 45 bases, with the frame set at the first base. V is cut back by 2 bases and J by 3 bases, with 5 bases in the junction unmatched. Results and caveats for the whole study, not just this receptor: Among convalescent patients, a median roughly 90% of the SARS-CoV-2-reactive clones seen after vaccination appeared only after vaccination, which suggests priming specific to the vaccine. In convalescent patients, nearly all vaccine-specific clones (304 of 307) were found to be mono-reactive for SARS-CoV-2 spike rather than cross-reactive with common cold coronaviruses. Relatively few convalescent patients were included in the study, and early timepoints after natural infection were not analyzed. The median count of SARS-CoV-2-reactive clonotypes went up from approximately 22 after infection to a few dozen after vaccination, although the change was not significant.

The sequence was collected from a human donor who had recovered from COVID-19. The sequencing sample was made of CD4+ T cells from blood, cultured in vitro. The V gene is TRBV6-5 and the J gene is TRBJ1-2; 8 central nucleotides agree with TRBD1. The DNA reads TGTGCCAGCAGTTACCGGACAGGGTGGGACTATGGCTACACCTTC. It codes for CASSYRTGWDYGYTF.